The sequence of this T cell receptor (beta chain) was determined in a study of tumor and adjacent non-tumor tissue in lung cancer. Whole-study findings and limits: In normal lung, the top 100 clones were significantly more dominant than in tumor. Tumor TCR diversity, when higher, was linked to shorter survival. Significantly higher TCR diversity was found in tumor than normal lung.

This clonotype was counted once. Its target is unknown. One end of the junction varies from germline; a read error may be responsible. The CDR3 length is 14 residues. TCRbeta libraries were built with three rounds of nested PCR, modified from ARM-PCR. TCRdb called the multiplex PCR reads again in MiXCR, with one record for every CDR3 protein. This table has about 76,000 distinct CDR3 sequences, around 80% appearing once. RNA was extracted from bulk tissue without any cell sorting. More than 3 cm separated this lung sample from the edge of the tumor. The chain recombines TRBV12-3 or TRBV12-4 with TRBJ2-1; D is possibly TRBD2 (5 bases). Sequencing used distant non-tumor lung tissue. The receptor was isolated from a man in his sixties with non-small cell lung cancer. CDR3 in amino acids: CVSTPRRGPGEQFF. The CDR3 DNA follows: TGTGTCAGCACCCCTCGACGGGGTCCGGGGGAGCAGTTCTTC.